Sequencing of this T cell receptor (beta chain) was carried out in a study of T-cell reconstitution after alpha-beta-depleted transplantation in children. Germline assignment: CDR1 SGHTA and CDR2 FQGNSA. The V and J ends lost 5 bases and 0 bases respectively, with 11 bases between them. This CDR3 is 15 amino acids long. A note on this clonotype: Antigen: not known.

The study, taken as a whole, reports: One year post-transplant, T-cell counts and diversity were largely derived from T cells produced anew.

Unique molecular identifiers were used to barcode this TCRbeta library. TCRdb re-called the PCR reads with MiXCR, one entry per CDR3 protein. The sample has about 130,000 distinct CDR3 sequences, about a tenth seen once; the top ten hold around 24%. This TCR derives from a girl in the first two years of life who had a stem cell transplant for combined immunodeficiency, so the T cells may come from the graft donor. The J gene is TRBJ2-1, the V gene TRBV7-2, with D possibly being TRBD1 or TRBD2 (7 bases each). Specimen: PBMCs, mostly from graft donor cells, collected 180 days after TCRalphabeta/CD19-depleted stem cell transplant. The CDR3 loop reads CASSPRGGSYNEQFF. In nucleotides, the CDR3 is TGTGCCAGCAGCCCCAGGGGGGGCTCCTACAATGAGCAGTTCTTC.